The following is a T cell receptor (beta chain) sequence with its context. Antigen specificity is unknown. This specimen comes from a study of T-cell memory formation after mild COVID-19. Study results and caveats: Second-wave clones reaching peak frequency on day 37 lacked confirmed SARS-CoV-2 specificity.

The ends lost 5 bases at V and 0 bases at J; junction bases unmatched: 7. The length of the CDR3 is 15 residues. Germline V gene sequence: CDR1 DFQATT, CDR2 SNEGSKA (reference sequence). Each CDR3 protein is one row after TCRdb ran MiXCR on the 5' RACE reads. The repertoire holds roughly 170,000 distinct CDR3 sequences, with roughly 18% as singletons. The source material was PBMCs or a T cell subset sorted from them (not recorded which). The receptor comes from a man between 18 and 29 years old who had mild COVID-19 (a few samples of this study predate the infection). Cell type and time point are not known. The V and J genes are TRBV20-1 and TRBJ1-3; 7 bases are shared with TRBD1. CDR3 nucleotide sequence: TGCAGTGCTCCGGACAGGACCCGCTCTGGAAACACCATATATTTT. Translation gives CSAPDRTRSGNTIYF.